The 19 T cell receptor beta chains presented below share a single source sample, sequenced in a study of regulatory T cells in long-lasting Graves disease. This sample's time point: newly diagnosed GD, antithyroid drugs for less than 3 months. Construction of the TCR library relied on RNA isolated from PBMCs. Through Arm-PCR of CDR3 regions and iRepertoire HTBI primers, TCR beta libraries were built. TCRdb ran MiXCR on the multiplex PCR reads and lists one entry per CDR3 protein. Of 400,000 to 500,000 distinct CDR3 sequences in the sample, roughly 15% were seen once. The sample was also linked to a second study, of T cells in Graves' hyperthyroidism and ophthalmopathy.

The sequenced sample was peripheral blood mononuclear cells (PBMCs), obtained at new diagnosis, from a patient treated with antithyroid drugs. Every receptor here comes from a woman between 18 and 30 years old with Graves disease.

In this sample, this clonotype turned up many times. This chain uses TRBV2 with TRBJ1-5; TRBD1 matches 7 bases. With 6 bases clipped from V and 4 bases from J, the junction kept 6 bases outside the gene matches. The CDR3 has 14 residues. In germline, CDR1 is SNHLY, CDR2 FYNNEI. The CDR3 DNA reads TGTGCCAGCAGGGGGACAGTCTTTAATCAGCCCCAGCATTTT. Translating it yields CASRGTVFNQPQHF.

The chain joins TRBV20-1 to TRBJ1-4; D perhaps matches TRBD1 (6 bases). Per germline, CDR1 DFQATT and CDR2 SNEGSKA (reference sequence). V lost 2 bases and J 4 bases, leaving 17 bases between the germline ends. The CDR3 totals 16 residues. CDR3: CSARKREGGYNEKLFF. CDR3 in DNA: TGCAGTGCTAGAAAGAGGGAGGGGGGGTATAATGAAAAACTGTTTTTT.

This clonotype has a count of ten or more. This sequence joins TRBV28 and TRBJ2-7, with 10 nucleotides matching TRBD1. Germline CDR1 reads MDHEN; CDR2 reads SYDVKM. The V and J ends lost 8 bases and 1 base, in that order; junction bases with no gene match: 5. The CDR3 runs to 14 residues. The CDR3 bases are TGTGCCAGCCGACGACAGGGGGCTTCCTACGAGCAGTACTTC. It yields the protein CASRRQGASYEQYF.

This clonotype came up many times. The chain couples TRBV7-8 to TRBJ2-3; 12 bases line up with TRBD2. J was trimmed by 4 bases and V by 6 bases; bases with no gene match: 5. This CDR3 has 15 residues. CDR1 SGHVS and CDR2 FQNEAQ come from the germline V gene. CDR3 residues: CASSMGLAGADTQYF. The DNA for the CDR3 is TGTGCCAGCAGTATGGGACTAGCGGGTGCAGATACGCAGTATTTT.

This clonotype has just a few counts. This chain uses TRBV7-9 with TRBJ2-2; 9 nucleotides align to TRBD2. The CDR3 sequence is 17 residues long. With V trimmed by 3 bases and J by 0 bases, 5 bases remained unmatched. The germline V gene encodes CDR1 SEHNR and CDR2 FQNEAQ (reference sequence). The CDR3 nucleotides read TGTGCCAGCAGCTTTCGGGCTAGCGGGACGAACACCGGGGAGCTGTTTTTT. Encoded protein: CASSFRASGTNTGELFF. The entire variable domain, with the rest obtained from reference TRBV7-9 and TRBJ2-2, is as follows: DTGVSQNPRHKITKRGQNVTFRCDPISEHNRLYWYRQTLGQGPEFLTYFQNEAQLEKSRLLSDRFSAERPKGSFSTLEIQRTEQGDSAMYLCASSFRASGTNTGELFFGEGSRLTVL.

This clonotype was seen ten or more times. This chain uses TRBV5-5 with TRBJ2-2; no definite D call. V was cut by 5 bases and J by 0 bases, with 5 bases left in between. Germline CDR1 is SGHKS and CDR2 is YYEKEE (reference sequence). CDR3 length: 13 amino acids. The DNA of the CDR3 is TGTGCCAGCAGAAGTCCGAACACCGGGGAGCTGTTTTTT. Translation gives CASRSPNTGELFF.

The sample holds many counts of this clonotype. The gene calls are TRBV12-5 and TRBJ2-3, with TRBD1 matching 11 bases. Germline trimming cut 7 bases from V and 4 bases from J; bases unmatched to any gene: 7. The CDR3 has 15 amino acids. Germline V gene lookup returns CDR1 LGHNT and CDR2 FRNRAP. CDR3 DNA: TGTGCTAGTGCCCGAGGGGACAGGGGGTCAGATACGCAGTATTTT. This translates into CASARGDRGSDTQYF.

This clonotype has ten or more counts. The chain carries TRBV29-1 and TRBJ1-1, with a tentative D call TRBD1 (5 bases). The CDR3 has 15 residues. Trimming left V 3 bases short and J 11 bases short, with 25 bases between. Germline V CDR1 and CDR2: SQVTM, ANQGSEA. The CDR3 region has the DNA TGCAGCGTTGACCCTTCGGATGCTAAGGAGGGGTTGGCTTTCTTT. Translating it yields CSVDPSDAKEGLAFF.

This chain connects TRBV9 to TRBJ2-5; D perhaps matches TRBD2 (5 bases). Trimming removed 0 bases at V and 1 base at J, with 10 bases between. The V gene's germline CDR1 is SGDLS and CDR2 YYNGEE. This CDR3 has 15 amino acids. The CDR3: CASSVASGIQETQYF. As DNA, the CDR3 is TGTGCCAGCAGCGTAGCTTCGGGGATCCAAGAGACCCAGTACTTC.

This clonotype was seen more than once but under ten times. The chain recombines TRBV7-2 with TRBJ2-3, with 14 nucleotides matching TRBD2. The CDR3 loop spans 22 amino acids. Trimming took 1 base from V and 1 from J; bases not matched to a gene: 16. Germline values: CDR1 SGHTA, CDR2 FQGNSA. CDR3 sequence reads: CASSLVGGTTSGRDGRTDTQYF. CDR3 sequence (DNA): TGTGCCAGCAGCTTAGTAGGGGGGACGACTAGCGGGAGGGATGGGCGCACAGATACGCAGTATTTT.

The table lists this clonotype with a few counts. The rearrangement joins TRBV27 to TRBJ2-2; 14 bases match TRBD2. The CDR3 has 16 amino acids. The junction had 4 bases not matched to a gene; V was cut back by 6 bases and J by 4 bases. Per germline, CDR1 MNHEY and CDR2 SMNVEV (reference sequence). DNA for the CDR3: TGTGCCAGCAGGGGACTAGCGGGAGTTGGCACCGGGGAGCTGTTTTTT. Its protein is CASRGLAGVGTGELFF.

This clonotype occurred many times. The V gene is TRBV20-1, the J gene TRBJ2-5; TRBD2 matches 7 bases. The CDR3 covers 12 residues. Germline values: CDR1 DFQATT, CDR2 SNEGSKA (reference sequence). The ends lost 7 bases at V and 2 bases at J; junction bases unmatched: 4. The CDR3 DNA is TGCAGTGTCGGCGGGAGACAAGAGACCCAGTACTTC. It is translated as CSVGGRQETQYF.

This clonotype was observed a handful of times. The rearrangement uses TRBV5-6 and TRBJ2-4, with 11 bases aligning to TRBD2. Germline lookup yields CDR1 SGHDT and CDR2 YYEEEE. Trimming removed 4 bases from V and 0 bases from J; junction bases left unmatched: 12. The CDR3 has 19 amino acids. The CDR3 bases are TGTGCCAGCAGCAGCTATGGGACTAGCGGACTCTTAGCCAAAAACATTCAGTACTTC. As protein: CASSSYGTSGLLAKNIQYF.

Ten or more counts support this clonotype. The gene calls are TRBV2 and TRBJ2-7; no definite D call. V gave up 5 bases and J gave up 9 bases, with 11 bases separating them. This CDR3 contains 11 residues. The germline V gene has CDR1 SNHLY and CDR2 FYNNEI. The CDR3 DNA reads as TGTGCCAGCAGTCCCCGGATCGGGCAGTACTTC. It is translated as CASSPRIGQYF.

In this sample, this clonotype turned up many times. This chain connects TRBV20-1 to TRBJ1-2; D possibly corresponds to TRBD1 (5 bases). The V gene's germline CDR1 is DFQATT and CDR2 SNEGSKA (reference sequence). Trimming removed 5 bases at V and 3 bases at J, with 13 bases between. The CDR3 covers 13 residues. The CDR3 reads CSASGTGYYGYTF. The CDR3 nucleotides are TGCAGTGCTTCCGGGACCGGCTACTATGGCTACACCTTC.

The chain couples TRBV27 to TRBJ2-5; D gene ambiguous. Trimming stripped 1 base from V and 6 bases from J, with 15 bases between. The CDR3 length is 15 residues. CDR1 is MNHEY, CDR2 SMNVEV, per germline (reference sequence). CDR3 region: CASSLWADERQTQYF. The CDR3 DNA is TGTGCCAGCAGTTTATGGGCGGATGAACGGCAGACCCAGTACTTC.

In this sample, this clonotype turned up many times. The chain carries TRBV7-9 and TRBJ2-7, with 7 bases identical to TRBD2. V trimming: 1 base; J trimming: 4 bases; junction bases outside the gene matches: 7. CDR3 length equals 15 residues. Per the germline V gene, CDR1 is SEHNR and CDR2 is FQNEAQ (reference sequence). The CDR3 loop is CASSLGAGVRYEQYF. DNA of the CDR3: TGTGCCAGCAGCTTAGGGGCGGGAGTCCGGTACGAGCAGTACTTC.

This clonotype was observed at least ten times. The chain uses TRBV28 and TRBJ1-5; maybe TRBD1 (6 bases). Germline V gene lookup returns CDR1 MDHEN and CDR2 SYDVKM. The CDR3 spans 13 residues. The germline V and J ends were trimmed by 9 bases and 11 bases, with 20 bases remaining between them. CDR3 DNA: TGTGCCAGTACGAGACAGGTTCCTCGGTCCCAGCATTTT. Translating it yields CASTRQVPRSQHF.

About this clonotype: A much larger clone differs from this one at a single base, so this may be a read error. The V call is TRBV20-1, the J call TRBJ2-7; no clear D gene. Germline V CDR1 and CDR2: DFQATT, SNEGSKA (reference sequence). This CDR3 is 10 amino acids long. CDR3 in amino acids: CSASLDEQHF. The DNA of the CDR3 is TGCAGTGCTAGTTTAGACGAGCAGCACTTC.